The 7 T cell receptor beta chains presented below share a single source sample, sequenced in a study of T cell repertoires in cytomegalovirus infection. TCRdb passed the reads through MiXCR, listing each CDR3 protein once. Of 500,000 to 600,000 distinct CDR3 sequences in the sample, approximately 15% were seen once. Sequencing was performed on CD8+ T cells from PBMCs. The origin of the receptors is a human donor in good health (CMV status not recorded). Some clones in this sample may be carry-over from other donors' samples.

V and J are TRBV15 and TRBJ2-3; 7 bases map to TRBD2. Germline V gives CDR1 LNHNV, CDR2 YYDKDF (reference sequence). J was trimmed by 4 bases and V by 5 bases; bases with no gene match: 9. The CDR3 contains 15 residues. CDR3 protein: CATSWVASGADTQYF. CDR3 nucleotide sequence: TGTGCCACCAGCTGGGTCGCTAGCGGAGCAGATACGCAGTATTTT.

The chain has TRBV20-1 and TRBJ2-1; possible D gene TRBD2, 6 bases. The CDR3 runs 13 residues. Per germline, CDR1 DFQATT and CDR2 SNEGSKA (reference sequence). Trimming removed 6 bases from V and 7 bases from J, with 16 bases in between. CDR3 nucleotides: TGCAGTGCCCGGGACTCCCTGAGGAATGAGCAGTTCTTC. As protein: CSARDSLRNEQFF.

This clonotype has a count of ten or more. The rearrangement links TRBV12-3 or TRBV12-4 to TRBJ2-1; 11 bases fit TRBD2. There are 15 residues in the CDR3. The V and J ends lost 5 bases and 4 bases, in that order; junction bases with no gene match: 4. DNA of the CDR3: TGTGCCAGCAGTCTAACTAGCGGGGGTTACAATGAGCAGTTCTTC. Amino acids: CASSLTSGGYNEQFF.

This clonotype showed up just a few times. The chain has TRBV15 and TRBJ2-3; TRBD2 matches at 8 bases. From germline, CDR1 is LNHNV and CDR2 YYDKDF (reference sequence). The junction had 13 bases not matched to a gene; V was cut back by 5 bases and J by 0 bases. The CDR3 loop spans 18 amino acids. In nucleotides, the CDR3 is TGTGCCACCAGCGGGCCCCGGGATAGCGGGGTTAGCACAGATACGCAGTATTTT. Residues: CATSGPRDSGVSTDTQYF.

This clonotype was detected ten times or more. The chain carries TRBV7-9 and TRBJ2-7, with a possible D match to TRBD2 (6 bases). The V end was cut by 5 bases, the J end by 5 bases, with 13 bases between. Germline CDR1 reads SEHNR; CDR2 reads FQNEAQ (reference sequence). There are 13 residues in the CDR3. Here the CDR3 DNA reads TGTGCCAGCAGCCAAGGAGGGAGCGACGAGCAGTACTTC. Its protein product is CASSQGGSDEQYF.

This clonotype occurred a few times. V is TRBV4-1 and J is TRBJ1-1; no firm D call. V lost 8 bases to trimming and J lost 3 bases, with 16 bases between them. CDR3 length equals 14 residues. CDR1 is MGHRA and CDR2 is YSYEKL in the germline V gene. The CDR3 sequence: CASYPFKTDTEAFF. Here the CDR3 DNA reads TGCGCCAGCTACCCTTTTAAAACCGACACTGAAGCTTTCTTT.

This clonotype was counted at least ten times. A much larger clone is a single base away; this may be a read error. This chain uses TRBV11-2 with TRBJ2-3, with D unresolved. In germline, CDR1 is SGHAT, CDR2 FQNNGV. V was trimmed by 4 bases and J by 2 bases, leaving 4 bases between them. The CDR3 extends over 12 amino acids. DNA for the CDR3: TGTGCCAGCAGCTCAGTCACAGATACGCAGTATTTT. Amino acids: CASSSVTDTQYF.